Each of the 5 T cell receptor beta chains below was sequenced from the same sample in a study of blood T cell repertoires in COVID-19. Method: immunoSEQ multiplex PCR; TCRdb's copy keeps in-frame clones and lacks some. The sample shows about 110,000 clones, 82% of them seen only once. Sequencing was performed on peripheral blood. These receptors originate from a woman in her fifties or sixties with acute or convalescent COVID-19.

The chain joins TRBV19 to TRBJ1-5, with a weak D call TRBD1 (5 bases). Trimming cost V 3 bases and J 4 bases, with 13 bases left between them. The germline CDR1 and CDR2 sequences are LNHDA and SQIVND (reference sequence). The CDR3 has 15 residues. The CDR3 nucleotides are TGTGCCAGTAGTATGGGCAGGGAGGTTAATCAGCCCCAGCATTTT. It is translated as CASSMGREVNQPQHF.

The genes are TRBV18 and TRBJ1-5; tentatively, D is TRBD1 (6 bases). Trimming took 3 bases from V and 11 from J, leaving 17 bases between them. The CDR3 spans 14 residues. In germline, CDR1 is KGHSH, CDR2 LQKENI. The CDR3 DNA reads TGTGCCAGCTCACCGGACAGCACCGCCGGGGCCCAGCATTTT. Translated, it gives CASSPDSTAGAQHF. Full variable domain (rest looked up from reference TRBV18 and TRBJ1-5): NAGVMQNPRHLVRRRGQEARLRCSPMKGHSHVYWYRQLPEEGLKFMVYLQKENIIDESGMPKERFSAEFPKEGPSILRIQQVVRGDSAAYFCASSPDSTAGAQHFGDGTRLSIL.

This clone is termed medium-sized. The chain is built from TRBV10-1 and TRBJ1-6; D is possibly TRBD1 (6 bases). This CDR3 contains 15 residues. Trimming cost V 10 bases and J 7 bases, with 20 bases left between them. Per the germline V gene, CDR1 is WNHNN and CDR2 is SYGVQD (reference sequence). The CDR3 sequence: CANPRAGVGNSPLHF. The CDR3 coding sequence is TGCGCCAACCCTAGAGCAGGGGTAGGGAATTCACCCCTCCACTTT.

There are a few counts of this clone. This sample includes further DNA sequences coding for the same CDR3. The V and J genes are TRBV11-2 and TRBJ1-1; a possible D gene is TRBD1 (6 bases). CDR1 is SGHAT and CDR2 is FQNNGV in the germline V gene. Trimming left V 1 base short and J 1 base short, with 7 bases between. There are 14 residues in the CDR3. The CDR3 region is CASSLVQGNTEAFF. The CDR3 DNA sequence: TGTGCCAGCAGCTTAGTACAGGGGAACACTGAAGCTTTCTTT.

The chain couples TRBV12-3 or TRBV12-4 to TRBJ1-2, with 10 bases that match TRBD1. V trimming: 4 bases; J trimming: 7 bases; junction bases outside the gene matches: 3. CDR3 length: 13 residues. CDR3 bases: TGTGCCAGCAGTTACCGGGACAGGGGTGGCTACACCTTC. Amino acid sequence: CASSYRDRGGYTF.